The rows below give T cell receptor beta chains drawn from one sample of a study of control samples from healthy donors and cancer patients. Profiling relied on immunoSEQ multiplex PCR, and the TCRdb table lists in-frame clones only, not all of them. The table includes 100,000 to 150,000 clones, roughly 86% detected once. Source material: PBMCs. The receptors were sampled from a man aged 45-65 years with head and neck cancer. The CDR3 runs from the conserved cysteine through the conserved F or W. The D gene is left open where the match is weak. The listing skips clone size in some rows; elsewhere it reads once, few, many or a size class.

size: NA
V: TRBV21-1
D: NA
J: TRBJ2-7
DNA: TGTGCCAGCAGCCCACCGGGACAGGGTTTCTACGAGCAGTACTTC
CDR3: CASSPPGQGFYEQYF

size: NA
V: TRBV29-1
D: NA
J: TRBJ1-1
DNA: TGCAGCGTTCTCGGGAAGGAGAACACTGAAGCTTTCTTT
CDR3: CSVLGKENTEAFF

size: once
V: TRBV7-9
D: NA
J: TRBJ1-1
DNA: TGTGCCAGCAGCTTCGTCGGGGGTTACACTGAAGCTTTCTTT
CDR3: CASSFVGGYTEAFF

size: few
V: TRBV5-5
D: NA
J: TRBJ1-5
DNA: TGTGCCAGCAGCTTGTTACAGGGAGATCAGCCCCAGCATTTT
CDR3: CASSLLQGDQPQHF

size: once
V: TRBV11-1
D: NA
J: TRBJ2-1
DNA: TGTGCCAGCACTTCTGACAATGAGCAGTTCTTC
CDR3: CASTSDNEQFF

size: NA
V: TRBV6-2/TRBV6-3
D: TRBD1
J: TRBJ1-5
DNA: TGTGCCAGCAGTTACTCTTTAGACAGGGGGAGCAATCAGCCCCAGCATTTT
CDR3: CASSYSLDRGSNQPQHF

size: NA
V: TRBV6-5
D: TRBD2
J: TRBJ2-7
DNA: TGTGCCAGCAGGACTAGCGGGGGGACCTACGAGCAGTACTTC
CDR3: CASRTSGGTYEQYF

size: NA
V: TRBV19
D: TRBD2
J: TRBJ2-1
DNA: TGTGCCAGTAGTGAAAACGGGAGGCTCAATGAGCAGTTCTTC
CDR3: CASSENGRLNEQFF

size: once
V: TRBV21-1
D: NA
J: TRBJ1-5
DNA: TGTGCCAGCAGCAAAGGGACTAATCAGCCCCAGCATTTT
CDR3: CASSKGTNQPQHF

size: NA
V: TRBV5-4
D: NA
J: TRBJ1-2
DNA: TGTGCCAGCAGCTTGGGGGTAGAGGGCTATGGCTACACCTTC
CDR3: CASSLGVEGYGYTF

size: NA
V: TRBV24-1
D: NA
J: TRBJ2-1
DNA: TGTGCCACCAATCCGTATTCTGGGAACAATGAGCAGTTCTTC
CDR3: CATNPYSGNNEQFF

size: NA
V: TRBV27
D: NA
J: TRBJ2-1
DNA: TGTGCCAGCAGTTTAGGGTGGGCAGGGAATGAGCAGTTCTTC
CDR3: CASSLGWAGNEQFF

size: NA
V: TRBV5-1
D: NA
J: TRBJ2-1
DNA: TGCGCCAGCAGCTTGGAAAGCCTCGAGCAGTTCTTC
CDR3: CASSLESLEQFF

size: NA
V: TRBV5-1
D: TRBD2
J: TRBJ2-3
DNA: TGCGCCAGCAGCTTGTTAGGACTAGTGTCAGATACGCAGTATTTT
CDR3: CASSLLGLVSDTQYF

size: NA
V: TRBV6-5
D: NA
J: TRBJ1-1
DNA: TGTGCCAGCAGTTACGGGGTTGGTCTGAACACTGAAGCTTTCTTT
CDR3: CASSYGVGLNTEAFF

size: NA
V: TRBV6-1
D: NA
J: TRBJ2-7
DNA: TGTGCCAGCAGTTTTCAGGGGACCTCCTACGAGCAGTACTTC
CDR3: CASSFQGTSYEQYF

size: NA
V: TRBV27
D: TRBD2
J: TRBJ2-1
DNA: TGTGCCAGCAGTTTATGGACTAGCGGGAGGGCAGTTGAGCAGTTCTTC
CDR3: CASSLWTSGRAVEQFF

size: NA
V: TRBV20-1
D: NA
J: TRBJ1-1
DNA: TGCAGTGCTAGTAAGTCCGTCTACACTGAAGCTTTCTTT
CDR3: CSASKSVYTEAFF

size: once
V: TRBV5-6
D: NA
J: TRBJ2-1
DNA: TGTGCCAGCAGCAAACACGGCAATGAGCAGTTCTTC
CDR3: CASSKHGNEQFF

size: once
V: TRBV18
D: NA
J: TRBJ1-3
DNA: TGTGCCAGCTCACCACCGGAGCTCTCTGGAAACACCATATATTTT
CDR3: CASSPPELSGNTIYF

size: NA
V: TRBV9
D: NA
J: TRBJ1-2
DNA: TGTGCCAGCAGCACAGGACGGGGCGATGGCTACACCTTC
CDR3: CASSTGRGDGYTF

size: NA
V: TRBV5-1
D: NA
J: TRBJ2-5
DNA: TGCGCCAGCAGCGCGGATGGGGCCGAAGAGACCCAGTACTTC
CDR3: CASSADGAEETQYF

size: NA
V: TRBV30
D: NA
J: TRBJ1-2
DNA: TGTGCCTGGAGTGTACAGGGAAATGGCTACACCTTC
CDR3: CAWSVQGNGYTF

size: NA
V: TRBV4-1
D: NA
J: TRBJ2-3
DNA: TGCGCCACCAGCGACGGGAACACAGATACGCAGTATTTT
CDR3: CATSDGNTDTQYF

size: NA
V: TRBV30
D: NA
J: TRBJ1-2
DNA: TGTGCCTGGACAACCCGGGACACCCGTGTGTTCGGCTACACCTTC
CDR3: CAWTTRDTRVFGYTF

size: NA
V: TRBV2
D: TRBD2
J: TRBJ2-6
DNA: TGTGCCAGCAGTAGGGGACTAGGGGCCAACGTCCTGACTTTC
CDR3: CASSRGLGANVLTF

size: once
V: TRBV11-2
D: NA
J: TRBJ2-1
DNA: TGTGCCAGCAGCTCACCGCGGAAGAAGGACAATGAGCAGTTCTTC
CDR3: CASSSPRKKDNEQFF

size: once
V: TRBV9
D: TRBD2
J: TRBJ2-2
DNA: TGTGCCAGCAGCGTACCCCTAGCGGGGGTGAACACCGGGGAGCTGTTTTTT
CDR3: CASSVPLAGVNTGELFF

size: NA
V: TRBV19
D: NA
J: TRBJ2-5
DNA: TGTGCCAGTAGCCTCCAGGGTTCGGAGACCCAGTACTTC
CDR3: CASSLQGSETQYF

size: once
V: TRBV16
D: NA
J: TRBJ2-3
DNA: TGTGCCAGCAGCCAAAAGGACTACACAGATACGCAGTATTTT
CDR3: CASSQKDYTDTQYF

size: once
V: TRBV10-1
D: NA
J: TRBJ2-3
DNA: TGCGCCAGCAGTGCACCCACCGCAGGGAATTCAGATACGCAGTATTTT
CDR3: CASSAPTAGNSDTQYF

size: NA
V: TRBV10-3
D: TRBD1
J: TRBJ2-1
DNA: TGTGCCATCAGTGGGGGACAGGGGGCCTACAATGAGCAGTTCTTC
CDR3: CAISGGQGAYNEQFF

size: NA
V: TRBV23-1
D: NA
J: TRBJ2-7
DNA: TGCGCCAGCAGTCAATATTGGGATGGCGGAACCTTTTTATCCTACGAGCAGTACTTC
CDR3: CASSQYWDGGTFLSYEQYF

size: NA
V: TRBV5-1
D: NA
J: TRBJ1-1
DNA: TGCGCCAGCGCCGGGGACACTGAAGCTTTCTTT
CDR3: CASAGDTEAFF